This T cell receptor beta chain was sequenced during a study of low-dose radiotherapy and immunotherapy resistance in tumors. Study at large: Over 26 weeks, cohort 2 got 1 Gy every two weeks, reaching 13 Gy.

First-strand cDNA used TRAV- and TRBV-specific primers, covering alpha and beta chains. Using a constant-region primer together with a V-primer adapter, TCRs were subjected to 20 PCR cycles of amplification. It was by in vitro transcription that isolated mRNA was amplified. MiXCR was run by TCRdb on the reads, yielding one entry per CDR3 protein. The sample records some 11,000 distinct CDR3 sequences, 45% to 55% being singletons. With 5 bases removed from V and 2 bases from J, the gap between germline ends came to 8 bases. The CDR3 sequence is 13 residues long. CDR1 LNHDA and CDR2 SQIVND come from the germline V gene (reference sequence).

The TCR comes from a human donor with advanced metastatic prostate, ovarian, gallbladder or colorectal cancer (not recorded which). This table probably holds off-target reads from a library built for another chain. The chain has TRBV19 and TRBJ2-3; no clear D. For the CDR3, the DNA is TGTGCCAGTAGTGACCAGGCCACAGATACGCAGTATTTT. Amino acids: CASSDQATDTQYF.